This paragraph reports one TCR beta chain. No cognate antigen has been identified for it. No base quality information exists; no much larger clone differs at one position. Participants in the prospective study were enrolled through a virtual design, were aged roughly 18 to 100 years, and lived in roughly 25 United States geographic areas. To assign participants to cohorts, the prospective study relied on clinical history that participants themselves reported in a screening survey and a study questionnaire. ImmuneRACE Cohort 3 recovered participants were defined by two consecutive negative NP/OP PCR tests, healthcare professional clearance, or symptom resolution. Each participant in the prospective study had whole blood, serum and a nasopharyngeal or oropharyngeal swab collected by mobile phlebotomists. Additional blood draws and questionnaires over an approximately 2-month period could optionally be provided by prospective study participants. Before DNA extraction, blood samples from the prospective study were shipped at room temperature or frozen.

These data belong to a study of blood T cell repertoires in COVID-19 (dated by TCRdb to 2020 to 2022). General notes on the study: Collaborator samples came from the United States, Italy and Spain and covered acute and convalescent phases of COVID-19. The prospective study material was composed of cDNA or gDNA derived from T cells, B-cell-depleted T cells, or PBMCs. Deeply sampled blood TCRbeta repertoires from subjects exposed to, actively infected with, or recovered from COVID-19 were included in the dataset. The repertoires were released in a freely available public database intended as a resource for research on the immune response to SARS-CoV-2. Samples were obtained from the ongoing ImmuneRACE study (first 160 participants) and from 1,200 or so subjects provided by 6 global collaborators. Sample metadata almost always included a de-identified subject ID, COVID-19 status, age in years and sex. Where HLA class I and class II types were available, the types were taken from metadata supplied by the sample provider, not from assay-based typing. Points the paper makes about the study in general: How much clinical and demographic metadata was included differed by source and by participant, and the metadata was provided uncurated.

CDR1 and CDR2, per the germline V gene, are SGHRS and YFSETQ. Trimmed from V: 0 bases; trimmed from J: 1 base; junction bases lacking a gene match: 3. Including the terminal cysteine and phenylalanine, the CDR3 comprises 16 residues. The sequence is cut down to CDR3 DNA, 48 bases in frame from base 1. TCRbeta CDR3 regions were amplified from genomic DNA by means of the immunoSEQ Assay, a bias-controlled multiplex PCR. Concerning the study's data processing: The number of nucleated cells in each sample was estimated by amplification of reference gene primers within the assay. To quantify the absolute abundance of each unique TCRbeta CDR3 rearrangement, sequence reads were collapsed and filtered. For each sample, productive Simpson clonality was calculated as the square root of Simpson's diversity index over productive rearrangements. TCRdb re-hosts the immuneACCESS table, in-frame sequences only. Its copies lack some clones; in the studies checked, an unresolved V gene accounts for under half of them, and the cause for the rest is not known. From that table come the V and J calls and clone size; the DNA was used to work out D and trimming. This sample has about 150,000 clones in its table, and around 84% of those were observed once. In total, the top ten clones hold approximately 8% of the sample.

This receptor was obtained from a woman between 45 and 60 years old who had recovered from COVID-19. The sequenced sample was PBMCs or T cells enriched from blood (not recorded which). The V and J segments used are TRBV5-1 and TRBJ2-1, with TRBD2 identical over 8 junction bases. The bases read TGCGCCAGCAGCTTGGGCGGGGGGCAATCCTACAATGAGCAGTTCTTC. Its product reads: CASSLGGGQSYNEQFF.